One sample yielded the 23 T cell receptor beta chains listed below, sequenced in a study of shared clonotypes between healthy human individuals. Some clones are missing from TCRdb's copy, which holds only in-frame ones; the method was immunoSEQ multiplex PCR. The sample lists about a million clones; around 80% were seen once. The source material was memory CD4+ T cells sorted from blood. Subset of the sample: CD45RA-negative fraction. These receptors came from a man between 18 and 35 years old in good health.

The J gene is TRBJ2-5, the V gene TRBV30, with D perhaps assigned TRBD1 or TRBD2 (7 bases each). The V end lost 5 bases, the J end lost 4 bases, and 14 bases lay between the germline ends. Per the germline V gene, CDR1 is GTSNPN and CDR2 is SVGIG (reference sequence). The CDR3 extends over 13 amino acids. CDR3 nucleotides: TGTGCCTGGCTATCAGGGGGGGGAGAGACCCAGTACTTC. As protein: CAWLSGGGETQYF. Full variable domain (missing parts from reference TRBV30 and TRBJ2-5): SQTIHQWPATLVQPVGSPLSLECTVEGTSNPNLYWYRQAAGRGLQLLFYSVGIGQISSEVPQNLSASRPQDRQFILSSKKLLLSDSGFYLCAWLSGGGETQYFGPGTRLLVL.

Remarks on this clone: The same CDR3 can be traced to other DNA sequences in this sample. The chain carries TRBV15 and TRBJ2-5, with TRBD2 as a possible D gene (6 bases). Germline assignment: CDR1 LNHNV and CDR2 YYDKDF (reference sequence). The CDR3 consists of 14 residues. With 0 bases removed from V and 5 bases from J, the gap between germline ends came to 10 bases. DNA for the CDR3: TGTGCCACCAGCAGAGATCGGGGGAAGGAGACCCAGTACTTC. This encodes CATSRDRGKETQYF.

Turning to this clone: A much larger clone differs from this one at a single base, so this may be a read error. At the DNA level, this CDR3 is encoded by other sequences in the same sample as well. The J gene is TRBJ2-7, the V gene TRBV6-1, with TRBD1 matching over 8 bases. The germline V gene has CDR1 MNHNS and CDR2 SASEGT. The CDR3 extends over 16 amino acids. CDR3 DNA sequence: TGTGCCAGCAGTGAGCTGACAGGGGTGAGGGCCCACGAGCAGTACTTT. Its translation is CASSELTGVRAHEQYF.

J is TRBJ1-4 and V is TRBV5-1, with TRBD1 identical over 9 bases. V shed 0 bases and J 7 bases; nucleotides not matched to a gene: 4. This CDR3 has 15 amino acids. Germline loops: CDR1 SGHRS, CDR2 YFSETQ. The CDR3: CASSLDGTGFEKLFF. The CDR3 coding sequence is TGCGCCAGCAGCTTGGACGGGACAGGGTTTGAAAAACTGTTTTTT.

The chain is built from TRBV5-4 and TRBJ1-2; unclear D gene. Germline V gene sequence: CDR1 SGHNT, CDR2 YYREEE (reference sequence). Trimming removed 0 bases at V and 1 base at J, with 13 bases between. The CDR3 has 16 residues. CDR3 nucleotides: TGTGCCAGCAGCTTGGATCGCGGAGGAGTTAACTATGGCTACACCTTC. This translates into CASSLDRGGVNYGYTF.

This clone was observed a few times. V is TRBV30 and J is TRBJ1-5, with 9 positions matching TRBD1. Germline assignment: CDR1 GTSNPN and CDR2 SVGIG (reference sequence). V shed 2 bases and J 4 bases; nucleotides not matched to a gene: 3. The CDR3 length is 14 residues. Written as DNA, the CDR3 is TGTGCCTGGAGTAGGGACAGGGTTAATCAGCCCCAGCATTTT. Residues: CAWSRDRVNQPQHF.

The V gene is TRBV5-1, the J gene TRBJ1-6; D possibly corresponds to TRBD1 (5 bases). The CDR3 has 14 amino acids. Trimming cost V 8 bases and J 8 bases, with 17 bases left between them. The germline V gene has CDR1 SGHRS and CDR2 YFSETQ. CDR3 nucleotides: TGCGCCAGTATGCCCGGGACGACCGATTCACCCCTCCACTTT. Amino acids: CASMPGTTDSPLHF. The variable domain in full, completed from reference TRBV5-1 and TRBJ1-6, reads KAGVTQTPRYLIKTRGQQVTLSCSPISGHRSVSWYQQTPGQGLQFLFEYFSETQRNKGNFPGRFSGRQFSNSRSEMNVSTLELGDSALYLCASMPGTTDSPLHFGNGTRLTVT.

The chain employs TRBV7-9 and TRBJ2-7; no definite D call. CDR1 and CDR2 from the germline V gene are SEHNR and FQNEAQ (reference sequence). The CDR3 is 13 residues long. V dropped 5 bases and J dropped 4 bases, with 12 bases sitting between them. The CDR3 nucleotides are TGTGCCAGCAGCCACCAGACAAGTTACGAGCAGTACTTC. It codes for CASSHQTSYEQYF.

V usage is TRBV20-1 and J usage is TRBJ1-2; D remains ambiguous. Germline CDR1 is DFQATT and CDR2 is SNEGSKA (reference sequence). The CDR3 contains 11 residues. CDR3 loop: CTTLGFYGYTF. The CDR3 coding sequence is TGCACCACCCTGGGATTCTATGGCTACACCTTC.

The sample holds one count of this clone. This rearrangement joins TRBV5-1 to TRBJ2-5, with D tentatively TRBD1 (5 bases). The CDR3 length is 15 residues. The germline V gene encodes CDR1 SGHRS and CDR2 YFSETQ. The V and J ends lost 1 base and 1 base respectively, with 11 bases between them. The CDR3 DNA reads as TGCGCCAGCAGCTTGAGCCCAGGGCCCCAAGAGACCCAGTACTTC. It yields the protein CASSLSPGPQETQYF.

As to this clone: This sample includes further DNA sequences coding for the same CDR3. This chain connects TRBV30 to TRBJ1-1, with D hard to call. This CDR3 comprises 11 residues. CDR1 GTSNPN and CDR2 SVGIG come from the germline V gene (reference sequence). Trimming pared 4 bases from V and 2 bases from J, leaving 5 bases between. CDR3 sequence (DNA): TGTGCCTGGAATCTCAACACTGAAGCTTTCTTT. Protein sequence: CAWNLNTEAFF.

The chain recombines TRBV27 with TRBJ2-7; D unresolved. Germline V gene data show CDR1 as MNHEY and CDR2 as SMNVEV (reference sequence). The CDR3 covers 13 residues. Between the trimmed V and J ends, which lost 5 bases and 6 bases, there was a span of 14 bases. CDR3 sequence reads: CASSPTWMAEQYF. Here the CDR3 DNA reads TGTGCCAGCAGTCCGACCTGGATGGCCGAGCAGTACTTC.

The count of this clone is one. The V gene is TRBV6-1, the J gene TRBJ2-6, with 8 positions matching TRBD1. V was pared by 2 bases and J by 0 bases, with 6 bases of the junction left unmatched. Germline-derived CDR1 and CDR2 are MNHNS and SASEGT. The length of the CDR3 is 18 residues. This chain's CDR3 is CASSEHGTGPSGANVLTF. DNA for the CDR3: TGTGCCAGCAGTGAACACGGGACAGGACCCTCTGGGGCCAACGTCCTGACTTTC.

This rearrangement joins TRBV18 to TRBJ2-1; D is ambiguous. The CDR3 consists of 14 residues. Germline CDR1 and CDR2: KGHSH and LQKENI. Trimming cost V 0 bases and J 4 bases, with 7 bases left between them. CDR3 nucleotides: TGTGCCAGCTCACCACCGGCAGAATACAATGAGCAGTTCTTC. This gives the protein CASSPPAEYNEQFF.

This clone was seen ten or more times. The chain couples TRBV5-1 to TRBJ2-7, with D possibly TRBD1 on 7 matching bases. This CDR3 has 15 residues. V was cut by 4 bases and J by 3 bases, with 17 bases left in between. CDR1 SGHRS and CDR2 YFSETQ come from the germline V gene. The CDR3 protein is CASSPETGTFYEQYF. The CDR3 DNA sequence: TGCGCCAGCAGCCCGGAGACAGGGACTTTCTACGAGCAGTACTTC.

The chain links TRBV5-8 to TRBJ1-3; possible D gene TRBD1, 6 bases. CDR3 length: 16 residues. Trimming removed 0 bases at V and 0 bases at J, with 10 bases between. Germline V gene sequence: CDR1 SGHTS, CDR2 YDEGEE. The CDR3 reads CASSLGDNFSGNTIYF. The DNA of the CDR3 is TGTGCCAGCAGCTTGGGGGACAACTTCTCTGGAAACACCATATATTTT.

The V and J genes are TRBV30 and TRBJ2-5; no reliable D call. Trimming left V 2 bases short and J 2 bases short, with 9 bases between. This CDR3 region has 13 residues. The germline CDR1 and CDR2 sequences are GTSNPN and SVGIG (reference sequence). For the CDR3, the DNA is TGTGCCTGGAGTAAACTGCTACAAGAGACCCAGTACTTC. This translates into CAWSKLLQETQYF.

This clone was counted a single time. V gene TRBV14 combines with J gene TRBJ1-2, with TRBD1 matching 7 bases. Germline V CDR1 and CDR2: SGHDN, FVKESK. V lost 4 bases and J lost 0; bases outside the gene matches: 11. The CDR3 runs 17 residues. CDR3 region: CASSPQETTGANYGYTF. The CDR3, as DNA: TGTGCCAGCAGCCCCCAGGAGACCACAGGGGCTAACTATGGCTACACCTTC.

The rearrangement links TRBV19 to TRBJ2-3, with 8 bases aligning to TRBD2. Germline V gene data show CDR1 as LNHDA and CDR2 as SQIVND (reference sequence). This CDR3 region has 15 residues. V lost 0 bases and J lost 10; bases outside the gene matches: 9. This chain's CDR3 is CASSIEGTRSVAQYF. The CDR3, as DNA: TGTGCCAGTAGTATAGAGGGGACTAGGTCTGTAGCGCAGTATTTT.

The J gene is TRBJ1-5, the V gene TRBV18, with TRBD1 identical over 9 bases. The CDR3 has 15 amino acids. The V segment lost 5 bases and the J segment 5 bases; nucleotides outside the gene matches: 7. Germline CDR1 is KGHSH and CDR2 is LQKENI. CDR3 nucleotides: TGTGCCAGCTCAAAAGACAGGGGGGGAGATCAGCCCCAGCATTTT. Translation: CASSKDRGGDQPQHF. The whole variable domain, remainder taken from reference TRBV18 and TRBJ1-5, is NAGVMQNPRHLVRRRGQEARLRCSPMKGHSHVYWYRQLPEEGLKFMVYLQKENIIDESGMPKERFSAEFPKEGPSILRIQQVVRGDSAAYFCASSKDRGGDQPQHFGDGTRLSIL.

V usage is TRBV7-2 and J usage is TRBJ1-1, with 8 positions matching TRBD1. Looked up from germline, CDR1 is SGHTA and CDR2 is FQGNSA. The V and J ends lost 4 bases and 0 bases, in that order; junction bases with no gene match: 7. The CDR3 contains 16 residues. The CDR3 loop reads CASSSTGGPMNTEAFF. The CDR3 DNA reads as TGTGCCAGCAGCTCCACAGGGGGTCCCATGAACACTGAAGCTTTCTTT.

The chain combines TRBV6-5 with TRBJ2-3, with D possibly being TRBD1 (5 bases). V was trimmed by 1 base and J by 0 bases, leaving 8 bases between them. The CDR3 covers 15 residues. Germline V gene data show CDR1 as MNHEY and CDR2 as SVGAGI. CDR3 DNA sequence: TGTGCCAGCAGTTACTGGGGCTCTAGCACAGATACGCAGTATTTT. Its protein product is CASSYWGSSTDTQYF.

This clone has just one count. This chain joins TRBV5-1 and TRBJ2-2; 11 bases fit TRBD1. The ends lost 2 bases at V and 6 bases at J; junction bases unmatched: 6. Germline V CDR1 and CDR2: SGHRS, YFSETQ. There are 16 residues in the CDR3. In DNA, the CDR3 is TGCGCCAGCAGCTTAGCAGGACAGGGGGCGCCCGGGGAGCTGTTTTTT. It encodes CASSLAGQGAPGELFF. The whole variable domain, remainder taken from reference TRBV5-1 and TRBJ2-2, is KAGVTQTPRYLIKTRGQQVTLSCSPISGHRSVSWYQQTPGQGLQFLFEYFSETQRNKGNFPGRFSGRQFSNSRSEMNVSTLELGDSALYLCASSLAGQGAPGELFFGEGSRLTVL.